Reported below is one T cell receptor beta chain. This clonotype was counted a few times. The antigen it binds to is not known. Qualities for individual bases were not recorded, and no much larger clone is one base off. All donors were healthy Caucasians. The twin cohort comprised three pairs of female monozygotic twins, all aged roughly 18 to 30 years. Peripheral blood mononuclear cells were used as the source from which RNA for TCR libraries was isolated. The data originate from a study of identical twins (TCRdb year 2016). Notes on the research overall: To test whether fetal clonotypes persist, this study deep-sequenced TCR alpha and beta repertoires from monozygotic twins, from unrelated adults of various ages, and from cord blood. To rule out contamination, the twin experiments were replicated at different times with different library preparation protocols. Findings and caveats that apply to the study as a whole: Compared with coincidental sharing between unrelated individuals, an excess of low generation-probability sequences was observed among out-of-frame TCR alpha sequences shared between twins. Because the same donors could not be followed over many years, the conclusions relied on cross-sectional statistical analysis. In monozygotic twins, out-of-frame TCR alpha sharing was systematically underestimated by recombination models, although the models agreed with sharing between unrelated individuals. Abundant cord blood beta clonotypes carried fewer insertions; young adult naive repertoires showed a weaker similar trend, while memory repertoires showed none. In beta out-of-frame sequences, excess twin sharing was weaker, because having fewer shared sequences lowered the signal-to-noise ratio. Zero-insertion analyses could be partly confounded by invariant T cells such as MAIT and iNKT, though diverse VJ usage argued against such confounding for most clonotypes.

The trim is 4 bases for V and 1 base for J, with a gap of 9 bases between the germline ends. The germline V gene encodes CDR1 SGHRS and CDR2 YFSETQ. The CDR3 measures 14 amino acids from cysteine to phenylalanine. Left in the record is the CDR3 DNA by itself, 42 bases read in frame from the first base. Library construction relied on 5' RACE. Sequencing relied on an Illumina HiSeq 2000. Template switching introduced a universal primer binding site; the final cDNA contained a unique molecular identifier, enabling accurate counting of TCR cDNA molecules. Specific primers in the conserved constant-segment region were used to synthesize first-strand cDNA for the TCR alpha and beta chains. To control for contamination, every cDNA library was double barcoded, receiving both a SMART-Mk sample barcode and Illumina barcodes. Two successive PCR steps introduced TruSeq adapter sequences along with Illumina sample barcodes. The Illumina HiSeq platform was used with custom primers to sequence TCR alpha and beta cDNA libraries. Processing in the source paper ran as follows. MiGEC was used to process raw reads and extract unique molecular identifiers, and MiXCR was used to find CDR3 positions. Recombination models were inferred per individual with the repgenHMM and IGoR tools using an EM algorithm. Shared clonotype analysis was performed with the tcR package in R, normalizing sharing by the product of cloneset sizes. Out-of-frame nonproductive sequences were analyzed to study raw recombination free of thymic and clonal selection effects. TCRdb ran its own pipeline on the public reads, namely fastp trimming at Q25 and MiXCR clone calling, and kept in-frame beta chains. Rows are unified per CDR3 protein, each entry keeping the most common DNA and genes. TCRdb assigned the V and J calls; the authors' analysis was not used. Within this sample are approximately 700,000 distinct CDR3 sequences, with over 15% of them counted one time only. The ten largest clones add up to around 12% of the sample.

This same sample was also part of a study on T cells expressing NK-cell markers. The second paper states: About eight donors provided sorted CD3+CD56+NKG2C+, CD3+CD56+NKG2C- and CD3+CD56-NKG2C+ T-cell subsets, whose TCR beta-chain repertoires were profiled. Among the eight sequenced donors, seven were HCMV-seropositive and one was HCMV-seronegative. To restrict sorting to alphabetaTCR-expressing T cells, an anti-gammadeltaTCR antibody was added in several experiments. In a handful of donors, the dominant CD3+CD56+NKG2C+ clonotypes ranked among the top 10 CD8+ clonotypes, making up about 1.0-7.5% of CD8+ T cells. Those dominant clonotypes were again the most abundant among CD3+CD56-NKG2C+ cells in a handful of donors, at roughly 28.3-60.1%. It remained unclear whether the expanded NKG2C-expressing T cell clones were specific for HCMV antigens. The study sequenced eight donors, all healthy volunteers chosen at random: three men and five women. To determine HCMV serostatus, a commercial ELISA kit was used to detect HCMV-specific IgG in serum. For roughly six donors, bulk peripheral blood T-cell repertoires were additionally sequenced from unsorted PBMC. MIGEC was used to demultiplex reads and group reads by UMI, and MiTCR was used to assemble and quantify clonotypes. To exclude erroneous sequences, any TCR cDNA sequence not supported by at least two reads was discarded. The tcR package was used for downstream repertoire analysis, and clonotypes were matched between fractions using CDR3 nucleotide sequence together with V segment. Antigen specificity was annotated against VDJdb with VDJmatch, allowing one amino acid substitution in CDR3.

Sequencing used PBMCs. This sequence was found in a woman aged 18-29 years in good health. Here the chain combines TRBV5-1 and TRBJ2-1; matching of 5 bases hints at TRBD2 as the D gene. The CDR3 corresponds to CASSRTQSYNEQFF. The nucleotide sequence reads as follows: TGCGCCAGCAGCAGGACTCAATCCTACAATGAGCAGTTCTTC.